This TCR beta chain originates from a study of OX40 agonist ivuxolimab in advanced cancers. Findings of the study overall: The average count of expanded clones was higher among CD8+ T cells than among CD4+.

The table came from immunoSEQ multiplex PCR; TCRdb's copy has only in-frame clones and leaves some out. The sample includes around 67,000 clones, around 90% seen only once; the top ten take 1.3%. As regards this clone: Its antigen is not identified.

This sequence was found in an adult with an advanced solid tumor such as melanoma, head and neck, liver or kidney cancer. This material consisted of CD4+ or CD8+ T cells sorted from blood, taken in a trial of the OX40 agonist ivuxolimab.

This CDR3 is CASRGFGEGETQYF. CDR3 nucleotide sequence: TGTGCCAGCAGGGGTTTTGGGGAAGGGGAGACCCAGTACTTC. The chain has TRBV27 and TRBJ2-5; D is uncertain. Trimming stripped 6 bases from V and 5 bases from J, with 16 bases between. CDR3 size: 14 residues. CDR1 and CDR2 (germline): MNHEY, SMNVEV (reference sequence).